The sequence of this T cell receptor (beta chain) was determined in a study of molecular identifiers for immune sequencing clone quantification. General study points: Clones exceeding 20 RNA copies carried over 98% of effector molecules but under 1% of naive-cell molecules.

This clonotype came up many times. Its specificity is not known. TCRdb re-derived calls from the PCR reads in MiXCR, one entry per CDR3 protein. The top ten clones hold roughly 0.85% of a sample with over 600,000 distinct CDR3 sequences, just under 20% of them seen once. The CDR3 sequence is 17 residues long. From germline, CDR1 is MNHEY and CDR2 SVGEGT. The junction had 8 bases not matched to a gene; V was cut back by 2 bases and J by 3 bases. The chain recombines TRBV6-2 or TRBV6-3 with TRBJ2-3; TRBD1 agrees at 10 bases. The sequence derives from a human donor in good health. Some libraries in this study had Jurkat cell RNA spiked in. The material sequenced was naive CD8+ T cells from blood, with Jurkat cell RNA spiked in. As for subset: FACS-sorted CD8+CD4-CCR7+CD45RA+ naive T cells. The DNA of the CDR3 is TGTGCCAGCAGTTACACCCCGGGACAGGGGAGAACAGATACGCAGTATTTT. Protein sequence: CASSYTPGQGRTDTQYF.